This TCR beta chain was obtained from a study of T cell repertoires in ileal Crohn's disease. Repertoires were generated with immunoSEQ multiplex PCR, while TCRdb's copy carries only in-frame clones and drops some. This table holds around 16,000 clones, roughly 91% found once. Eligibility required adulthood, ileal or ileocolonic Crohn's disease and indicated ileocolonic resection. For this clone: Its antigen is undetermined.

CDR3 size: 16 residues. CDR1 and CDR2 from the germline V gene are LGHNA and YNFKEQ. V shed 4 bases and J shed 4 bases, with 16 bases lying between them. The study's findings and limits: Endoscopic recurrence occurred in every patient whose clonality exceeded 26.8%.

Specimen: ileal tissue. This clonotype was sampled from an adult with Crohn's disease. The genes are TRBV4-2 and TRBJ2-2; D not certain. CDR3 in DNA: TGTGCCAGCAGCCCAGAGCAAGGAAGGAGCACCGGGGAGCTGTTTTTT. Translation gives CASSPEQGRSTGELFF.